The 6 T cell receptor beta chains in this list originate from one sample, sequenced in a study of blood T cells in healthy people across ages. The use of a sample-barcoded 5' primer and a J-beta primer mix characterized a second PCR of about 6 to 11 cycles. TCRdb itself ran the 5' RACE reads through MiXCR, one entry per CDR3 protein. Among 760,000 or so distinct CDR3 sequences listed, around 25% were seen once. The same data also went into a second study, on T cells of mothers and their children.

Sequenced input: blood. Every receptor here comes from a boy aged 5-17 years in good health.

This clonotype has more than one count but fewer than ten. One end of the junction is discordant with germline, which a read error may explain. This sequence joins TRBV4-3 and TRBJ1-2; tentative D call: TRBD1 (5 bases). This CDR3 region has 15 residues. Germline V CDR1 and CDR2: LGHNA, YSLEER. The CDR3: CTSSQVPPGPYGYTF. Here the CDR3 DNA reads TGCACCAGCAGCCAAGTCCCCCCAGGGCCCTATGGCTACACCTTC.

Here the CDR3 DNA reads TGTGCCAGCAGCTTAGGGGGGACTAGCAACAATGAGCAGTTCTTC. Protein product: CASSLGGTSNNEQFF. The V gene is TRBV7-3, the J gene TRBJ2-5, with 9 bases identical to TRBD2. The J call may be incorrect, as the DNA end agrees better with TRBJ2-1. The CDR3 runs 15 residues. In germline, CDR1 is SGHTA, CDR2 FQGTGA.

This clonotype was seen more than once but under ten times. This chain uses TRBV29-1 with TRBJ2-7; TRBD2 matches at 7 bases. Germline lookup yields CDR1 SQVTM and CDR2 ANQGSEA. The CDR3 is 13 amino acids. The J segment lost 3 bases and the V segment lost 6 bases, leaving 8 bases of the junction unmatched. The CDR3 coding sequence is TGCAGCGTGCACCTTGGCGGGGGCTACGAGCAGTACTTC. Protein sequence: CSVHLGGGYEQYF.

The gene calls are TRBV20-1 and TRBJ2-1; 9 positions agree with TRBD2. Losses at the gene ends were 6 bases for V and 8 bases for J; bases not matched to a gene: 11. The CDR3 totals 14 residues. From germline, CDR1 is DFQATT and CDR2 SNEGSKA (reference sequence). The CDR3 nucleotides are TGCAGTGCGTATAGCGGGAGCGGGTCTGATGAGCAGTTCTTC. This gives the protein CSAYSGSGSDEQFF.

This sequence joins TRBV4-2 and TRBJ1-2; D not resolved. CDR3 size: 16 residues. Germline V gene sequence: CDR1 LGHNA, CDR2 YNFKEQ. V lost 0 bases, J lost 4 bases, and 15 bases lay in between. The CDR3 DNA is TGTGCCAGCAGCCAAGAAGAGCAAGCCCTTACCTATGGCTACACCTTC. Protein: CASSQEEQALTYGYTF.

This chain uses TRBV24-1 with TRBJ2-1; D possibly matches TRBD1 or TRBD2 (6 bases each). Germline loops: CDR1 KGHDR, CDR2 SFDVKD. This CDR3 has 14 amino acids. The V gene lost 6 bases and the J gene lost 3 bases, with 11 bases spanning the gap. CDR3 coding DNA: TGTGCCACCAGTAATGAGGGGGGCTACAATGAGCAGTTCTTC. Translating gives CATSNEGGYNEQFF.